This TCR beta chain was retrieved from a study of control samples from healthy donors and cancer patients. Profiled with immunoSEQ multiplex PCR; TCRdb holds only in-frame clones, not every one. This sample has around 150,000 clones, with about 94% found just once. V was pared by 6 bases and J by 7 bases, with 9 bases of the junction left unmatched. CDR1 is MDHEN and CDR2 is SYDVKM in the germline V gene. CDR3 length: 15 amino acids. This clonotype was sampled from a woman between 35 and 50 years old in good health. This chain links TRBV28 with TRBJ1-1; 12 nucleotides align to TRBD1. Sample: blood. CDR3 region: CASSTPGQGAFEAFF. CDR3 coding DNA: TGTGCCAGCAGCACACCGGGACAGGGGGCGTTTGAAGCTTTCTTT.